This T cell receptor (beta chain) was captured by sequencing in a study of regulatory T cells in long-lasting Graves disease. The germline V gene encodes CDR1 SGDLS and CDR2 YYNGEE. This CDR3 region has 16 residues. Trimming shortened V by 0 bases and J by 0 bases, and 10 bases separated the two germline ends. A few counts support this clonotype. Sequencing libraries for TCR beta were prepared with iRepertoire HTBI primers and Arm-PCR of CDR3 regions. TCRdb used MiXCR to reprocess the multiplex PCR reads, holding one entry per CDR3 protein. The sample includes about 530,000 distinct CDR3 sequences, roughly a sixth seen only once; the top ten take 20% to 25%. Stated time point: newly diagnosed GD, antithyroid drugs for less than 3 months. The authors made the TCR library using RNA they extracted from PBMCs. These records were also assigned to another study, of T cells in Graves' hyperthyroidism and ophthalmopathy. That work adds: Patients with uncontrolled infections, other autoimmune diseases, pregnancy or lactation were excluded.

Here the sequenced sample was peripheral blood mononuclear cells (PBMCs), taken at new diagnosis, from a patient treated with antithyroid drugs. The TCR originated in a woman aged 40-60 years with Graves disease. This rearrangement joins TRBV9 to TRBJ1-3; D call uncertain. The CDR3 DNA reads as TGTGCCAGCAGCGTAGAGGACCGCGTCTCTGGAAACACCATATATTTT. Amino acids: CASSVEDRVSGNTIYF.